This TCR beta chain came from a study of Graves' ophthalmopathy and Graves' hyperthyroidism. Findings of the study overall: Blood also carried most expanded thyroid clonotypes exceeding 0.001 frequency.

Amplified TCR beta CDR3 regions were obtained using RNA transcripts as template. First-round RT-PCR used HTBI primers; second-round multiplex PCR followed. MiXCR, applied by TCRdb to the multiplex PCR reads, yields one record per CDR3 protein. The table has 450,000 to 600,000 distinct CDR3 sequences, under 45% seen once; the top ten hold less than 4.5%. Certain patients, namely those with other autoimmune diseases, uncontrolled infections, pregnancy or lactation, were excluded. The evidence that diagnosis relied on was clinical symptoms, serum thyroxine, TRAb, thyroid ultrasound and orbital computed tomography. This clonotype was seen at least ten times. As yet, its antigen is unknown. V shed 10 bases and J shed 3 bases, with 12 bases lying between them. CDR1 and CDR2 (germline): LNHDA, SQIVND (reference sequence). This CDR3 region has 13 residues.

The clonotype was recovered from an adult man with Graves' hyperthyroidism. Input material: peripheral blood or thyroid tissue (not recorded which). This chain joins TRBV19 and TRBJ1-4, with TRBD1 as a possible D gene (6 bases). The CDR3: CATKQGSNEKLFF. The CDR3 DNA reads as TGTGCCACGAAACAGGGTTCTAATGAAAAACTGTTTTTT.